The 21 T cell receptor beta chains below were found in one sample sequenced in a study of T cell responses to AZD1222 COVID-19 vaccine. Profiling relied on immunoSEQ multiplex PCR, and the TCRdb table lists in-frame clones only, not all of them. Of 100,000 or so clones in the sample, approximately 87% are singletons; the top ten hold around 9.6%. The source material was peripheral blood, sampled 28 days after the second AZD1222 dose. Source of these receptors: an adult who received the AZD1222 COVID-19 vaccine.

This chain uses TRBV24-1 with TRBJ2-1; maybe TRBD2 (5 bases). Germline V lookup: CDR1 KGHDR, CDR2 SFDVKD. The CDR3 is 15 amino acids. Trimming shortened V by 4 bases and J by 7 bases, and 16 bases separated the two germline ends. CDR3 sequence: CATSDPGVAINEQFF. CDR3 sequence (DNA): TGTGCCACCAGTGACCCCGGGGTAGCGATTAATGAGCAGTTCTTC.

CDR3 residues: CASSSQGSGELFF. CDR3 coding DNA: TGTGCCAGCAGTTCACAGGGGTCCGGGGAGCTGTTTTTT. The chain recombines TRBV6-1 with TRBJ2-2; 7 bases match TRBD1. Looked up from germline, CDR1 is MNHNS and CDR2 is SASEGT. The CDR3 totals 13 residues. The V and J ends lost 5 bases and 6 bases, in that order; junction bases with no gene match: 3.

This chain links TRBV25-1 with TRBJ1-1; TRBD1 agrees at 9 bases. This CDR3 has 15 residues. Trimming removed 5 bases from V and 3 bases from J; junction bases left unmatched: 7. Germline V gene data show CDR1 as MGHDK and CDR2 as SYGVNS. CDR3 coding DNA: TGTGCCAGCAGTAATACAGGGGGCGGAGACACTGAAGCTTTCTTT. It is translated as CASSNTGGGDTEAFF.

The chain uses TRBV9 and TRBJ1-1, with no clear D. Trimming took off 3 bases at V and 1 base at J, with 10 bases between the two ends. The CDR3 spans 14 residues. Germline-derived CDR1 and CDR2 are SGDLS and YYNGEE. The CDR3 DNA follows: TGTGCCAGCAGCGCAGACGGAACGAACACTGAAGCTTTCTTT. Encoded protein: CASSADGTNTEAFF.

The V call is TRBV10-3, the J call TRBJ1-4; TRBD1 is a possible D gene (6 bases). The length of the CDR3 is 13 residues. V gave up 7 bases and J gave up 8 bases, with 14 bases separating them. Germline CDR1 is ENHRY and CDR2 is SYGVKD. As DNA, the CDR3 is TGTGCCATCAAAGGGGGAGAGGGGGAAAAACTGTTTTTT. Protein: CAIKGGEGEKLFF.

This chain uses TRBV5-4 with TRBJ2-3; 13 positions match TRBD2. Germline V gene sequence: CDR1 SGHNT, CDR2 YYREEE (reference sequence). Unmatched junction bases numbered 7, after V lost 4 bases and J lost 5 bases. CDR3 length: 16 amino acids. This chain's CDR3 is CASSPTSGGRGDTQYF. DNA for the CDR3: TGTGCCAGCAGCCCGACTAGCGGGGGGCGAGGAGATACGCAGTATTTT.

The CDR3 reads CASRDHTQANYGYTF. In DNA, the CDR3 is TGTGCCAGCAGAGATCACACTCAAGCTAACTATGGCTACACCTTC. This chain joins TRBV6-5 and TRBJ1-2, with D hard to call. Trimming left V 6 bases short and J 0 bases short, with 14 bases between. CDR1 and CDR2 (germline): MNHEY, SVGAGI. This CDR3 is 15 amino acids long.

V and J are TRBV16 and TRBJ1-2; 8 bases are a match to TRBD1. Looked up from germline, CDR1 is KGHSY and CDR2 is FQNENV. The CDR3 extends over 16 amino acids. The V and J ends lost 7 bases and 2 bases, in that order; junction bases with no gene match: 12. In nucleotides, the CDR3 is TGTGCCAGCAACCCGCTAGGACAGGGAACGAACTATGGCTACACCTTC. It translates to CASNPLGQGTNYGYTF. Complete variable domain (other parts from reference TRBV16 and TRBJ1-2): GEEVAQTPKHLVRGEGQKAKLYCAPIKGHSYVFWYQQVLKNEFKFLISFQNENVFDETGMPKERFSAKCLPNSPCSLEIQATKLEDSAVYFCASNPLGQGTNYGYTFGSGTRLTVV.

The CDR3 is CASSLGGWDHQPQHF. CDR3 DNA sequence: TGCGCCAGCAGCTTGGGTGGCTGGGACCATCAGCCCCAGCATTTT. The rearrangement uses TRBV5-1 and TRBJ1-5; possibly TRBD1 for D (5 bases). Trimming stripped 0 bases from V and 5 bases from J, with 12 bases between. The germline gives CDR1 SGHRS, CDR2 YFSETQ. This CDR3 has 15 residues.

The chain joins TRBV24-1 to TRBJ2-1; the match to TRBD2 covers 7 bases. The CDR3 has 18 residues. Per germline, CDR1 KGHDR and CDR2 SFDVKD. Losses at the gene ends were 5 bases for V and 0 bases for J; bases not matched to a gene: 12. CDR3 protein: CATSAALAEESSYNEQFF. In nucleotides, the CDR3 is TGTGCCACCAGTGCGGCTCTAGCGGAGGAAAGCTCCTACAATGAGCAGTTCTTC.

The chain couples TRBV19 to TRBJ2-5, with D unresolved. There are 11 residues in the CDR3. Germline-derived CDR1 and CDR2 are LNHDA and SQIVND (reference sequence). With 5 bases removed from V and 7 bases from J, the gap between germline ends came to 8 bases. For the CDR3, the DNA is TGTGCCAGTAGTGGACGAGGGACCCAGTACTTC. Its translation is CASSGRGTQYF.

The chain links TRBV2 to TRBJ1-3; D unclear. V was clipped by 0 bases and J by 0 bases, with 12 bases between them. Germline CDR1 SNHLY, CDR2 FYNNEI. The CDR3 runs to 17 residues. CDR3 sequence (DNA): TGTGCCAGCAGTGAAGCGACCAGCCTGAGCTCTGGAAACACCATATATTTT. This sequence encodes CASSEATSLSSGNTIYF.

The J gene is TRBJ2-1, the V gene TRBV7-2; 15 bases are shared with TRBD2. The CDR3 loop spans 13 amino acids. CDR1 is SGHTA, CDR2 FQGNSA, per germline. Trimming took 8 bases from V and 8 from J; bases not matched to a gene: 1. CDR3 nucleotide sequence: TGTGCCAGCCGGACTAGCGGGAGGGATGAGCAGTTCTTC. It specifies CASRTSGRDEQFF. Looking up the rest from reference TRBV7-2 and TRBJ2-1 gives the full variable domain: GAGVSQSPSNKVTEKGKDVELRCDPISGHTALYWYRQSLGQGLEFLIYFQGNSAPDKSGLPSDRFSAERTGGSVSTLTIQRTQQEDSAVYLCASRTSGRDEQFFGPGTRLTVL.

The chain uses TRBV5-1 and TRBJ2-7; D not resolved. V was pared by 0 bases and J by 6 bases, with 10 bases between. The germline CDR1 and CDR2 sequences are SGHRS and YFSETQ. The CDR3 has 13 amino acids. The CDR3 spells CASSLEAMGEQYF. The DNA for the CDR3 is TGCGCCAGCAGCTTGGAAGCCATGGGCGAGCAGTACTTC.

The chain joins TRBV7-8 to TRBJ2-7; D remains unclear. This CDR3 has 13 amino acids. Trimming took off 9 bases at V and 3 bases at J, with 15 bases between the two ends. CDR1 and CDR2 from the germline V gene are SGHVS and FQNEAQ. The CDR3 protein is CASSRSPLYEQYF. CDR3 sequence (DNA): TGTGCCAGTAGCCGGAGCCCCCTCTACGAGCAGTACTTC.

The gene calls are TRBV29-1 and TRBJ2-3; 11 nucleotides agree with TRBD2. The germline gives CDR1 SQVTM, CDR2 ANQGSEA. V lost 7 bases to trimming and J lost 5 bases; unmatched junction nucleotides: 11. The CDR3 extends over 15 amino acids. For the CDR3, the DNA is TGCAGCGGTGACCCTAGCGGGAGGATTGGAGATACGCAGTATTTT. This gives the protein CSGDPSGRIGDTQYF.

This chain connects TRBV4-2 to TRBJ1-1; TRBD1 agrees at 8 bases. The ends lost 0 bases at V and 2 bases at J; junction bases unmatched: 5. CDR3 length equals 16 residues. CDR1 is LGHNA, CDR2 YNFKEQ, per germline. CDR3: CASSQEARGLNTEAFF. CDR3 nucleotides: TGTGCCAGCAGCCAAGAAGCCAGGGGGCTAAACACTGAAGCTTTCTTT.

This clone was counted once. Distinct nucleotide sequences in the sample also encode this CDR3. This rearrangement joins TRBV2 to TRBJ1-5, with D unclear. The V gene's germline CDR1 is SNHLY and CDR2 FYNNEI. V lost 5 bases and J lost 2, with 7 bases in between. There are 13 residues in the CDR3. Written as DNA, the CDR3 is TGTGCCAGCAGTCCTGACGGCAATCAGCCCCAGCATTTT. Translation: CASSPDGNQPQHF. Using reference TRBV2 and TRBJ1-5 for the parts outside the CDR3, the full variable domain is EPEVTQTPSHQVTQMGQEVILRCVPISNHLYFYWYRQILGQKVEFLVSFYNNEISEKSEIFDDQFSVERPDGSNFTLKIRSTKLEDSAMYFCASSPDGNQPQHFGDGTRLSIL.

The chain recombines TRBV7-2 with TRBJ2-1; D may correspond to TRBD1 or TRBD2 (5 bases each). This CDR3 has 14 amino acids. Germline CDR1 is SGHTA and CDR2 is FQGNSA. The V and J ends lost 5 bases and 9 bases respectively, with 17 bases between them. CDR3 protein: CASSPHVSGPEQFF. CDR3 DNA sequence: TGTGCCAGCAGCCCCCATGTATCGGGACCTGAGCAGTTCTTC.

The sample holds one count of this clone. The chain is built from TRBV5-1 and TRBJ1-1; D ambiguous. V was clipped by 1 base and J by 6 bases, with 10 bases between them. The germline V gene has CDR1 SGHRS and CDR2 YFSETQ. CDR3 length equals 13 residues. CDR3: CASSLSVTAEAFF. The CDR3 coding sequence is TGCGCCAGCAGCTTGTCGGTTACCGCTGAAGCTTTCTTT.

This rearrangement joins TRBV3-1 (or the pseudogene TRBV3-2) to TRBJ2-7; TRBD1 aligns across 8 bases. After removal of 5 bases from V and 3 bases from J, the junction contained 6 bases not matched to a gene. The germline V gene encodes CDR1 LGHDT and CDR2 YNNKEL (reference sequence). CDR3 length: 14 residues. CDR3 amino acids: CASSTPGQDYEQYF. CDR3 nucleotide sequence: TGTGCCAGCAGCACTCCGGGACAGGACTACGAGCAGTACTTC.